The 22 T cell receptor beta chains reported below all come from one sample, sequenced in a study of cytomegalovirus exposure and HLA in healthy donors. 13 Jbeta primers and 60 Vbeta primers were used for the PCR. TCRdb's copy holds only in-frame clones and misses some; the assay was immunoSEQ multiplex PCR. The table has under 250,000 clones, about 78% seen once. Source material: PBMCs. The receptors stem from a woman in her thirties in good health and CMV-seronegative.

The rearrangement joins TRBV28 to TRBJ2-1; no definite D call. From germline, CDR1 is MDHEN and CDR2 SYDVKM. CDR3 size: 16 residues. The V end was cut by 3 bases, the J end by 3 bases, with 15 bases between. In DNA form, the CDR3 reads TGTGCCAGCAGTTTCGGGTTCGGTGGGTTCTACAATGAGCAGTTCTTC. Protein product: CASSFGFGGFYNEQFF. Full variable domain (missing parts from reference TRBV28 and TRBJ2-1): DVKVTQSSRYLVKRTGEKVFLECVQDMDHENMFWYRQDPGLGLRLIYFSYDVKMKEKGDIPEGYSVSREKKERFSLILESASTNQTSMYLCASSFGFGGFYNEQFFGPGTRLTVL.

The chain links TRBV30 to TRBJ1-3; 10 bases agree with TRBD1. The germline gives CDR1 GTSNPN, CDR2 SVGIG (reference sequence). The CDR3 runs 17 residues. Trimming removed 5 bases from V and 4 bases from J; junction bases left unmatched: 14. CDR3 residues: CAWRSSTGGITGNTIYF. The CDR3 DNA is TGTGCCTGGCGTTCCTCGACAGGGGGCATTACGGGAAACACCATATATTTT.

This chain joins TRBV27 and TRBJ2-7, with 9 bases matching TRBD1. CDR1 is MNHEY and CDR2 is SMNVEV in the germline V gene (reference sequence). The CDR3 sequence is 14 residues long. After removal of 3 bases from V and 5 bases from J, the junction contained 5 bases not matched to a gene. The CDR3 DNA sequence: TGTGCCAGCAGTTTTGGGACAGGGTTCCACGAGCAGTACTTC. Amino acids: CASSFGTGFHEQYF.

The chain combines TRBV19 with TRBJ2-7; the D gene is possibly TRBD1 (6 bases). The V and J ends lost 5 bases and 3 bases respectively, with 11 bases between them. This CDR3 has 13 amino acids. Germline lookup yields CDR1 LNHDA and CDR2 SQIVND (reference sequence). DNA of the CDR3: TGTGCCAGTAGTGGACAGTACCTCTACGAGCAGTACTTC. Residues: CASSGQYLYEQYF.

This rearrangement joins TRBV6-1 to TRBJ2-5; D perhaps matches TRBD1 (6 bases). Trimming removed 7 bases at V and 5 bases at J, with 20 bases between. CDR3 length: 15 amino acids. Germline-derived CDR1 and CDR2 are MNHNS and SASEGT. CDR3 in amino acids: CASTGRRGSGETQYF. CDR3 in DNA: TGTGCCAGCACCGGTAGAAGGGGGAGTGGGGAGACCCAGTACTTC.

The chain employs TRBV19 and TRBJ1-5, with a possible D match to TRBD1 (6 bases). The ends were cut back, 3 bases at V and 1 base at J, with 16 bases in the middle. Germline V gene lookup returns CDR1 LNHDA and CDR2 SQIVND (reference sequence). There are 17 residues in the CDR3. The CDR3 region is CASSISGTSTSNQPQHF. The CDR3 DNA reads TGTGCCAGTAGTATTTCAGGGACATCCACGAGCAATCAGCCCCAGCATTTT.

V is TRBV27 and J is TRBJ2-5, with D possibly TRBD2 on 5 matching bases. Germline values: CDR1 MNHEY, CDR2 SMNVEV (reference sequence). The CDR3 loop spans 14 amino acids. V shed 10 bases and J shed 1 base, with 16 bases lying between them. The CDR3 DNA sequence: TGTGCCACCCGCGGTGAGGGCACCCAAGAGACCCAGTACTTC. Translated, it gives CATRGEGTQETQYF.

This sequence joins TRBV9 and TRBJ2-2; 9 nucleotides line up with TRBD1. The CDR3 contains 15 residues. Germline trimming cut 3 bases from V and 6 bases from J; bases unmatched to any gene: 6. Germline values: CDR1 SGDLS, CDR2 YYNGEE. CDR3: CASSALTGGSGELFF. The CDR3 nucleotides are TGTGCCAGCAGCGCACTAACAGGGGGCTCCGGGGAGCTGTTTTTT.

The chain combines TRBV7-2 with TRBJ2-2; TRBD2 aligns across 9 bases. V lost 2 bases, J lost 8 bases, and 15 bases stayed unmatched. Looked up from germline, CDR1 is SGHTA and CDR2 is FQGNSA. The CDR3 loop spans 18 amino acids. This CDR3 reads CASSLIPRAGGPSGELFF. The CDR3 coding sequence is TGTGCCAGCAGCTTAATCCCCCGGGCGGGAGGGCCGTCTGGGGAGCTGTTTTTT.

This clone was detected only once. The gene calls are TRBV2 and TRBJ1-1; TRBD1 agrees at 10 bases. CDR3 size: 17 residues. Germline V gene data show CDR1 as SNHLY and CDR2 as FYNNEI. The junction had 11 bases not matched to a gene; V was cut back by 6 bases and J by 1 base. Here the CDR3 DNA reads TGTGCCAGCAGGGTGACAGGGGGCGGATTAGCGAACACTGAAGCTTTCTTT. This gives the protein CASRVTGGGLANTEAFF.

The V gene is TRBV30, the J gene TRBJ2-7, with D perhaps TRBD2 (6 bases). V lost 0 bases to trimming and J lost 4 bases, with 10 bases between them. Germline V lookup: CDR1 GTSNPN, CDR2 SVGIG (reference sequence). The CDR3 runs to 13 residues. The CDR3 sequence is CAWSVGLYYEQYF. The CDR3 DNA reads TGTGCCTGGAGTGTGGGACTTTATTACGAGCAGTACTTC.

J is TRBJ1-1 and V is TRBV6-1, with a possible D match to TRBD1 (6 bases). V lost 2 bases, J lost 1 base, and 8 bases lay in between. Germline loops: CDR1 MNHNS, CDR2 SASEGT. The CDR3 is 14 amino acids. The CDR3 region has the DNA TGTGCCAGCAGTGAACAGGGGACGAACACTGAAGCTTTCTTT. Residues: CASSEQGTNTEAFF.

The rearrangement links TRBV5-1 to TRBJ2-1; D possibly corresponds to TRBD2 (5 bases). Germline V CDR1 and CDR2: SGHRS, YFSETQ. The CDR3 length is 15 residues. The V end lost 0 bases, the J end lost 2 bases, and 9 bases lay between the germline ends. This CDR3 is CASSLGTLPYNEQFF. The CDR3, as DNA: TGCGCCAGCAGCTTGGGGACTTTACCCTACAATGAGCAGTTCTTC.

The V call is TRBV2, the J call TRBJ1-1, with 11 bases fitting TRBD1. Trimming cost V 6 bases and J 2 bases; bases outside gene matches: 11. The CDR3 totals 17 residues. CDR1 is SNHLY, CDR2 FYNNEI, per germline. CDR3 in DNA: TGTGCCAGCAGCGGTCATCCGGGACAGGGGGGAAACACTGAAGCTTTCTTT. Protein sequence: CASSGHPGQGGNTEAFF. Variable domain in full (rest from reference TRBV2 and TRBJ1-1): EPEVTQTPSHQVTQMGQEVILRCVPISNHLYFYWYRQILGQKVEFLVSFYNNEISEKSEIFDDQFSVERPDGSNFTLKIRSTKLEDSAMYFCASSGHPGQGGNTEAFFGQGTRLTVV.

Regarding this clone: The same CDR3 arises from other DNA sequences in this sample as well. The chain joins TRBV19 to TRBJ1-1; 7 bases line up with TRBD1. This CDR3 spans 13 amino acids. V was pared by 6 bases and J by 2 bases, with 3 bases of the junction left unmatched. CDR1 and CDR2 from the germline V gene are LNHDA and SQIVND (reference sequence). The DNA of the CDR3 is TGTGCCAGTAGAAGACAGGGTAACACTGAAGCTTTCTTT. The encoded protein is CASRRQGNTEAFF.

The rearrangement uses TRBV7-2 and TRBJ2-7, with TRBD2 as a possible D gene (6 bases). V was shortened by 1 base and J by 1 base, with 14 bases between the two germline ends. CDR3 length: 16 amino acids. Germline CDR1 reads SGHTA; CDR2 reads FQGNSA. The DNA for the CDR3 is TGTGCCAGCAGCTTAGTTGGAGGGAGGCCTTCCTACGAGCAGTACTTC. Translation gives CASSLVGGRPSYEQYF.

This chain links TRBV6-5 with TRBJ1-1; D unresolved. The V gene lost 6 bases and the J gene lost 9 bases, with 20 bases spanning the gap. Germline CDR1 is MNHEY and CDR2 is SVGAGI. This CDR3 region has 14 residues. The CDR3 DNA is TGTGCCAGCAGATCTACCAGAGGCGCTTCCCAAGCTTTCTTT. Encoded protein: CASRSTRGASQAFF.

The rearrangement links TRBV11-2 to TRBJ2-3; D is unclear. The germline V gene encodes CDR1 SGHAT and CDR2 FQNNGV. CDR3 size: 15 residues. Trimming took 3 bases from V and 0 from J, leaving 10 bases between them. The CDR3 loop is CASSLSAWSTDTQYF. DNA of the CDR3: TGTGCCAGCAGCTTGAGCGCATGGAGCACAGATACGCAGTATTTT.

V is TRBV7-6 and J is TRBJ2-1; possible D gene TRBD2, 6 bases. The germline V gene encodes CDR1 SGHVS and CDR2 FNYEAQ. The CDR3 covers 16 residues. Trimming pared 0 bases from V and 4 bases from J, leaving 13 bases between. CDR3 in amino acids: CASSLAVRERYNEQFF. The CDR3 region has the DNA TGTGCCAGCAGCTTAGCGGTCCGGGAGAGGTACAATGAGCAGTTCTTC.

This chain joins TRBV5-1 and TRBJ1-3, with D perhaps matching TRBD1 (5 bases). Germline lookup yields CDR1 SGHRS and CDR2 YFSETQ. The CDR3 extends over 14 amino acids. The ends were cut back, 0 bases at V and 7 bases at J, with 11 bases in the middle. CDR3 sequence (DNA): TGCGCCAGCAGCTTGGGGGACGCGGGGAACACCATATATTTT. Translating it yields CASSLGDAGNTIYF.

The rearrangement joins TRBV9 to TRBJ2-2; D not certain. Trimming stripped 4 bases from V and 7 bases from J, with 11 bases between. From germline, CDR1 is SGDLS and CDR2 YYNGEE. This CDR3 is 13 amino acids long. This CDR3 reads CASSSPPSGELFF. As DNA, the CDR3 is TGTGCCAGCAGCTCTCCCCCCAGCGGGGAGCTGTTTTTT.

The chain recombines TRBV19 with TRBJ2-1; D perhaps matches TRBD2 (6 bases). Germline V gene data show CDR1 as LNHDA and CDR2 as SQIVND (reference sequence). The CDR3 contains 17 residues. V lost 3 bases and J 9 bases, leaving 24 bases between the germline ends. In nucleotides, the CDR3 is TGTGCCAGTAGTATCTATGCGGCTAGCCCTACCGGGGGTGAGCAGTTCTTC. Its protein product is CASSIYAASPTGGEQFF.